This TCR beta chain was found in a study of blood T cell repertoires in COVID-19. Turning to the study itself: T cells, B-cell-depleted T cells, or PBMCs provided the cDNA or gDNA that served as material.

The method was immunoSEQ multiplex PCR; TCRdb's version includes in-frame clones alone and lacks a portion of them. Of over 100,000 clones detected, 84% appear once; the ten largest clones hold 3.5% to 5%. The CDR3 is 14 amino acids. V trimming: 6 bases; J trimming: 5 bases; junction bases outside the gene matches: 6. Germline lookup yields CDR1 SNHLY and CDR2 FYNNEI. Material: peripheral blood. The TCR sequence derives from a human donor in a cohort sampled during active COVID-19. The chain joins TRBV2 to TRBJ1-1; 10 bases are a match to TRBD1. The CDR3: CASRRQGARTEAFF. CDR3 sequence (DNA): TGTGCCAGCAGGCGACAGGGGGCCAGGACTGAAGCTTTCTTT. Using reference TRBV2 and TRBJ1-1 for the parts outside the CDR3, the full variable domain is EPEVTQTPSHQVTQMGQEVILRCVPISNHLYFYWYRQILGQKVEFLVSFYNNEISEKSEIFDDQFSVERPDGSNFTLKIRSTKLEDSAMYFCASRRQGARTEAFFGQGTRLTVV.